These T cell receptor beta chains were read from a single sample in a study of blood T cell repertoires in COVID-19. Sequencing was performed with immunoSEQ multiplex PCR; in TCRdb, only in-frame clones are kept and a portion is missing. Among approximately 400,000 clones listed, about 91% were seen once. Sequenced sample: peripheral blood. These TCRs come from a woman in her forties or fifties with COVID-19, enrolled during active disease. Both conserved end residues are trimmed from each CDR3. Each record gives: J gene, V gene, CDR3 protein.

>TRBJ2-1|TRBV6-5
ASSSWTGNNEQF
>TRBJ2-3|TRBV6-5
ASREPGGGDTQY
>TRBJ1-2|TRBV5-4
ASSPPGQATNYGYT
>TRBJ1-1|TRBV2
ASRAGISTEAF
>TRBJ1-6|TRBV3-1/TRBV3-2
ASSRRSGSPLH
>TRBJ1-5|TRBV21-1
ASSKVPGGSNQPQH
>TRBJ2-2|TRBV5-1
ASSSTSRAGTTGELF
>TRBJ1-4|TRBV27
ASTPGGGEKLF
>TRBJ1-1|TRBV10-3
AISESYQGEAF
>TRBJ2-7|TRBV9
ASSVRAGASYEQY
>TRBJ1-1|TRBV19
ASSPGRDRAYEAF
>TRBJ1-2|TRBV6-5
ASSYGATYGYT
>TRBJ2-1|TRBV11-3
ASSIQGANNEQF
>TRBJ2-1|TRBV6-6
ASSQTSGGYNEQF